Below, 15 T cell receptor beta chains from the same sample are listed, as sequenced in a study of blood T cell repertoires in COVID-19. Using immunoSEQ multiplex PCR, the repertoire was profiled, and TCRdb retains in-frame clones only, with some absent. In the table there are hundreds of thousands of clones, 85% to 90% of which are singletons. Sequencing was done on a sample of PBMCs or T cells enriched from blood (not recorded which). These receptor sequences come from a man between 50 and 59 years old who had been exposed to COVID-19.

The chain has TRBV28 and TRBJ1-5; D might be TRBD1 (6 bases). The germline V gene encodes CDR1 MDHEN and CDR2 SYDVKM. The CDR3 spans 13 residues. The V and J ends lost 6 bases and 9 bases respectively, with 15 bases between them. The CDR3 region is CASRFVQGPPQHF. In nucleotides, the CDR3 is TGTGCCAGCAGATTCGTACAGGGTCCGCCCCAGCATTTT.

J is TRBJ1-5 and V is TRBV19; D call uncertain. The CDR3 runs 15 residues. Looked up from germline, CDR1 is LNHDA and CDR2 is SQIVND (reference sequence). With 3 bases removed from V and 2 bases from J, the gap between germline ends came to 11 bases. CDR3 coding DNA: TGTGCCAGTAGTATCTCGCGTAATGGCAATCAGCCCCAGCATTTT. Amino acid sequence: CASSISRNGNQPQHF.

The J gene is TRBJ2-2, the V gene TRBV5-1, with 10 bases matching TRBD1. CDR1 is SGHRS, CDR2 YFSETQ, per germline. Unmatched junction bases numbered 6, after V lost 5 bases and J lost 2 bases. The CDR3 covers 16 residues. CDR3 sequence: CASRQWDRGNTGELFF. The CDR3 DNA reads as TGCGCCAGCAGACAATGGGACAGGGGTAACACCGGGGAGCTGTTTTTT.

This rearrangement joins TRBV6-1 to TRBJ1-5; 8 positions match TRBD1. CDR1 and CDR2 from the germline V gene are MNHNS and SASEGT. The CDR3 is 17 amino acids. After removal of 3 bases from V and 4 bases from J, the junction contained 11 bases not matched to a gene. The CDR3 nucleotides are TGTGCCAGCAGTGAGGTAACCGGGACAGGCAAAAATCAGCCCCAGCATTTT. Its translation is CASSEVTGTGKNQPQHF.

The chain recombines TRBV11-3 with TRBJ2-1, with no clear D. CDR3 length equals 13 residues. Trimming removed 7 bases at V and 9 bases at J, with 16 bases between. Germline loops: CDR1 SGHNT, CDR2 YENEEA. The CDR3 here is CASTTYEVSEQFF. The CDR3 DNA reads TGTGCCAGCACCACCTACGAGGTTAGTGAGCAGTTCTTC. Full variable domain (rest looked up from reference TRBV11-3 and TRBJ2-1): EAGVVQSPRYKIIEKKQPVAFWCNPISGHNTLYWYLQNLGQGPELLIRYENEEAVDDSQLPKDRFSAERLKGVDSTLKIQPAELGDSAVYLCASTTYEVSEQFFGPGTRLTVL.

J is TRBJ2-1 and V is TRBV6-4, with 12 bases matching TRBD2. The CDR3 runs to 15 residues. CDR1 is MRHNA, CDR2 SNTAGT, per germline. J lost 9 bases, V lost 7 bases, and 10 bases had no gene match. CDR3 residues: CASKRLAGGPSEQFF. CDR3 DNA: TGTGCCAGCAAAAGGCTAGCGGGAGGGCCGTCTGAGCAGTTCTTC.

The rearrangement uses TRBV28 and TRBJ2-5, with 9 bases identical to TRBD1. Germline CDR1 is MDHEN and CDR2 is SYDVKM. The junction had 6 bases not matched to a gene; V was cut back by 5 bases and J by 5 bases. This CDR3 has 14 amino acids. CDR3 protein: CASSLTGGGETQYF. DNA of the CDR3: TGTGCCAGCAGTCTAACAGGGGGCGGGGAGACCCAGTACTTC.

This chain links TRBV29-1 with TRBJ1-1; 7 bases map to TRBD1. Germline assignment: CDR1 SQVTM and CDR2 ANQGSEA. CDR3 length equals 12 residues. The V gene end was trimmed by 4 bases and the J gene end by 4 bases; junction bases not matched to a gene: 3. The CDR3 DNA sequence: TGCAGCGTTGCCAGGGGGATCACTGAAGCTTTCTTT. Residues: CSVARGITEAFF.

This clone was counted only a few times. The V and J genes are TRBV5-5 and TRBJ1-4, with D perhaps TRBD1 (5 bases). CDR1 and CDR2 (germline): SGHKS, YYEKEE (reference sequence). Trimming left V 5 bases short and J 7 bases short, with 15 bases between. The CDR3 length is 14 residues. The CDR3 bases are TGTGCCAGCAGTCCCCAGGGTTGGGGTGAAAAACTGTTTTTT. Protein: CASSPQGWGEKLFF.

The rearrangement joins TRBV27 to TRBJ2-6; TRBD1 matches 10 bases. V shed 4 bases and J 4 bases; nucleotides not matched to a gene: 4. CDR1 is MNHEY, CDR2 SMNVEV, per germline (reference sequence). The CDR3 extends over 16 amino acids. As DNA, the CDR3 is TGTGCCAGCAGTTGGGGGACAGGGGCGGGGGCCAACGTCCTGACTTTC. It codes for CASSWGTGAGANVLTF.

This rearrangement joins TRBV24-1 to TRBJ1-5; tentatively, D is TRBD1 (6 bases). The CDR3 runs to 16 residues. Between the trimmed V and J ends, which lost 2 bases and 1 base, there was a span of 11 bases. The germline gives CDR1 KGHDR, CDR2 SFDVKD. The CDR3 loop is CATSDSTRGSNQPQHF. The CDR3 DNA sequence: TGTGCCACCAGTGATTCAACCAGGGGAAGCAATCAGCCCCAGCATTTT.

The rearrangement uses TRBV28 and TRBJ1-2, with 10 bases fitting TRBD1. Germline lookup yields CDR1 MDHEN and CDR2 SYDVKM. The length of the CDR3 is 18 residues. The junction had 16 bases not matched to a gene; V was cut back by 6 bases and J by 3 bases. For the CDR3, the DNA is TGTGCCAGCAGGGGTCCGGGACAGGGGTTCTCCCTTTACTATGGCTACACCTTC. The encoded protein is CASRGPGQGFSLYYGYTF.

The V and J genes are TRBV9 and TRBJ2-1; 13 bases are a match to TRBD2. CDR3 size: 18 residues. V trimming: 3 bases; J trimming: 6 bases; junction bases outside the gene matches: 12. Germline CDR1 is SGDLS and CDR2 is YYNGEE. The CDR3: CASSETSGGQSLPNEQFF. Written as DNA, the CDR3 is TGTGCCAGCAGCGAGACTAGCGGGGGGCAATCTCTACCCAATGAGCAGTTCTTC.

This chain uses TRBV5-8 with TRBJ1-6; weak D call: TRBD1 (5 bases). Trimming removed 2 bases at V and 5 bases at J, with 11 bases between. The CDR3 runs 15 residues. Germline V gene lookup returns CDR1 SGHTS and CDR2 YDEGEE. CDR3 bases: TGTGCCAGCAGCTTTCGGGGGTGGAATAATTCACCCCTCCACTTT. Its translation is CASSFRGWNNSPLHF.

The chain joins TRBV27 to TRBJ2-7, with D hard to call. V lost 7 bases, J lost 0 bases, and 10 bases lay in between. Germline V gene sequence: CDR1 MNHEY, CDR2 SMNVEV (reference sequence). The CDR3 loop spans 13 amino acids. The CDR3 loop reads CASIHSSSYEQYV. In DNA form, the CDR3 reads TGTGCCAGCATTCACTCGAGCTCCTACGAGCAGTACGTC.